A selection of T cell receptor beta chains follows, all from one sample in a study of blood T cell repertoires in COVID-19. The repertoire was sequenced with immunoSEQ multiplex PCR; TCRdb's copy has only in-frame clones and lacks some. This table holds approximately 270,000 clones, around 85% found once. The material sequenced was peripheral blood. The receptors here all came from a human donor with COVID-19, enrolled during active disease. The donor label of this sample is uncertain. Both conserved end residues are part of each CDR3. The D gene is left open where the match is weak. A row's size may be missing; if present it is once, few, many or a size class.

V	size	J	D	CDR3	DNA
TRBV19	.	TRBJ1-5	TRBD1	CASSSPAGTGGQPQHF	TGTGCCAGTAGTTCCCCCGCCGGGACAGGGGGTCAGCCCCAGCATTTT
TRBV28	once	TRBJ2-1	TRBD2	CASSSQREVNNEQFF	TGTGCCAGCAGTTCCCAGCGGGAGGTCAACAATGAGCAGTTCTTC
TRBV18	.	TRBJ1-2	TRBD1	CASSRETGEGYTF	TGTGCCAGCTCACGGGAGACAGGGGAAGGCTACACCTTC
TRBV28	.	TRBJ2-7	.	CASSLNRDLYEQYF	TGTGCCAGCAGTTTAAACAGGGACCTCTACGAGCAGTACTTC
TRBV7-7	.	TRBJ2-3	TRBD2	CASSLGLAGADTQYF	TGTGCTAGCAGCTTAGGACTAGCGGGAGCAGATACGCAGTATTTT
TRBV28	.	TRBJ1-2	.	CASSLWGGAYGYTF	TGTGCCAGCAGTTTATGGGGGGGAGCGTACGGCTACACCTTC
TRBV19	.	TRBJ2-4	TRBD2	CASSMIAGRGNIQYF	TGTGCCAGTAGTATGATAGCGGGGAGGGGAAACATTCAGTACTTC
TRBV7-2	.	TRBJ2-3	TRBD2	CASSLRLAESTDTQYF	TGTGCCAGCAGCCTCCGACTAGCGGAAAGCACAGATACGCAGTATTTT
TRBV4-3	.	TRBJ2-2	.	CASSQAPSWNTGELFF	TGCGCCAGCAGCCAAGCCCCTAGCTGGAACACCGGGGAGCTGTTTTTT
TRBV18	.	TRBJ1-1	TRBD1	CASSPGQPNTEAFF	TGTGCCAGCTCTCCGGGACAGCCGAACACTGAAGCTTTCTTT
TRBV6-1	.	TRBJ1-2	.	CASSEIHPADYGYTF	TGTGCCAGCAGTGAAATCCACCCGGCGGACTATGGCTACACCTTC
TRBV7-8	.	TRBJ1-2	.	CASSFGTTANYGYTF	TGTGCCAGCAGCTTCGGGACAACGGCTAACTATGGCTACACCTTC
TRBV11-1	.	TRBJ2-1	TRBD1	CASSWDRGGSNEQFF	TGTGCCAGCAGCTGGGACAGGGGGGGATCGAATGAGCAGTTCTTC
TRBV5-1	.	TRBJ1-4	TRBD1	CASSSPGQLNEKLFF	TGCGCCAGCAGCTCTCCGGGACAGCTTAATGAAAAACTGTTTTTT
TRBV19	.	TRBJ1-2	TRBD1	CASSIDRGSGGYTF	TGTGCCAGTAGTATCGACAGGGGTTCTGGCGGCTACACCTTC
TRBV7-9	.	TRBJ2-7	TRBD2	CASSLEAGLAGNFDEQYF	TGTGCCAGCAGCTTAGAGGCAGGACTAGCGGGAAATTTCGACGAGCAGTACTTC
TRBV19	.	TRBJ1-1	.	CASSLTGTVKAFF	TGTGCCAGTAGTCTGACAGGAACCGTGAAGGCTTTCTTT